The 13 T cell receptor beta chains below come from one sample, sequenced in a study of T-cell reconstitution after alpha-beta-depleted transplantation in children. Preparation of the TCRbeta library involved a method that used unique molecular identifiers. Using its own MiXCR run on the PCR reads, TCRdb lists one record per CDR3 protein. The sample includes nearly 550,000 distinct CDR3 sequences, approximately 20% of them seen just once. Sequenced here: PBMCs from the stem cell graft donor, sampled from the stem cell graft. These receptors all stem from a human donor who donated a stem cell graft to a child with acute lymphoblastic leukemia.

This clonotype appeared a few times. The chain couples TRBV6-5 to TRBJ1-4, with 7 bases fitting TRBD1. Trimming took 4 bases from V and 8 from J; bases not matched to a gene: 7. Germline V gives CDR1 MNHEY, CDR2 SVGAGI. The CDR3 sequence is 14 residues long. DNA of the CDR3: TGTGCCAGCAGTTCGTGGGGACAGACAGAAAAACTGTTTTTT. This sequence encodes CASSSWGQTEKLFF.

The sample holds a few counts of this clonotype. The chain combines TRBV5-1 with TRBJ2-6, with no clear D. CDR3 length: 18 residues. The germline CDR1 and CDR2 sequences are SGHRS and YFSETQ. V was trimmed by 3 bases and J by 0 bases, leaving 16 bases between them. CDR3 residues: CASSSLATQSSGANVLTF. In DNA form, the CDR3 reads TGCGCCAGCAGCTCATTAGCAACACAGAGCTCTGGGGCCAACGTCCTGACTTTC.

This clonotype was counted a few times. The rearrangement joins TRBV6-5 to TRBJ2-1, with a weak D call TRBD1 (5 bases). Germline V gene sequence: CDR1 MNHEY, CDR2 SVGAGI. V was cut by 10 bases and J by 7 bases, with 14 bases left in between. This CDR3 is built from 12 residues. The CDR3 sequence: CATQTELNEQFF. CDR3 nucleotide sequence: TGTGCCACCCAGACAGAACTGAATGAGCAGTTCTTC.

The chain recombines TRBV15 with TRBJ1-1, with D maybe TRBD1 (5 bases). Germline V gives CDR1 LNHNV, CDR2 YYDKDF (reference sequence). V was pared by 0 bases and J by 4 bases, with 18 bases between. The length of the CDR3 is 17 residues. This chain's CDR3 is CATSRDPLPWGRTEAFF. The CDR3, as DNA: TGTGCCACCAGCAGAGACCCCTTACCTTGGGGACGCACTGAAGCTTTCTTT.

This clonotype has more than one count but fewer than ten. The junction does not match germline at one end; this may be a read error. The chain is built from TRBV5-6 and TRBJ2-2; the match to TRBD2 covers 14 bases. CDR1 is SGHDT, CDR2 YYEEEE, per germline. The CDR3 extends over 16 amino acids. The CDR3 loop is CASILLGTSGSGELFF. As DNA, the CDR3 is TGTGCCAGCATCTTGCTTGGGACTAGCGGGAGCGGGGAGCTGTTTTTT.

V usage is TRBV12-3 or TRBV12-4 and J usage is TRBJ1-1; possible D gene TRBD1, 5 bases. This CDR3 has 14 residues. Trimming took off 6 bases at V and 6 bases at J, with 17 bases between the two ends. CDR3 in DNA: TGTGCCAGCAGGCCGGGACCTCGCCTGTCTGAAGCTTTCTTT. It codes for CASRPGPRLSEAFF.

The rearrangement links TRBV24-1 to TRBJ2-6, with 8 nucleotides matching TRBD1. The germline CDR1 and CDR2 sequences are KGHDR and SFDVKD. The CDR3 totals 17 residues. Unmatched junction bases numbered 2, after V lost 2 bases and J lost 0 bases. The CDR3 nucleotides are TGTGCCACCAGTGATTGGACAGGGAACTCTGGGGCCAACGTCCTGACTTTC. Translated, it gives CATSDWTGNSGANVLTF.

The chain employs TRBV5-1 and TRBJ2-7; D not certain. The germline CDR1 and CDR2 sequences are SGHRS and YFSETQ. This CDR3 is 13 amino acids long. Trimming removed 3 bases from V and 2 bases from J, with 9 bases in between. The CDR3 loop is CASSSGETYEQYF. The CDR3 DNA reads TGCGCCAGCAGCTCGGGCGAGACCTACGAGCAGTACTTC.

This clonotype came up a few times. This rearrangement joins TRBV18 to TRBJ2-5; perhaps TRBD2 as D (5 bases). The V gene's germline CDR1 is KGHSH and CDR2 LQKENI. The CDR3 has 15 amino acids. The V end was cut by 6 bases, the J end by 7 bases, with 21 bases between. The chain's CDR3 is CASSSLPAPEGTQYF. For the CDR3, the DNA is TGTGCCAGCTCCAGTCTACCAGCTCCTGAGGGGACCCAGTACTTC.

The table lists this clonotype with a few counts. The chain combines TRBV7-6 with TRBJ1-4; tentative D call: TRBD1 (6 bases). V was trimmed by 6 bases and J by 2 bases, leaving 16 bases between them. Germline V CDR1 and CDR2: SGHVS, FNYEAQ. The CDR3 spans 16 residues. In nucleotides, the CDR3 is TGTGCCAGCAGGTCGATCAGGGGTCGGACTAATGAAAAACTGTTTTTT. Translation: CASRSIRGRTNEKLFF.

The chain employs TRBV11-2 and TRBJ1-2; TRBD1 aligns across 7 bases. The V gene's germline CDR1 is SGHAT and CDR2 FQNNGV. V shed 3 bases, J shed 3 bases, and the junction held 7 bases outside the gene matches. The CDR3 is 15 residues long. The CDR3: CASSFPGTEDYGYTF. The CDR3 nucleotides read TGTGCCAGCAGCTTCCCTGGGACAGAAGACTATGGCTACACCTTC.

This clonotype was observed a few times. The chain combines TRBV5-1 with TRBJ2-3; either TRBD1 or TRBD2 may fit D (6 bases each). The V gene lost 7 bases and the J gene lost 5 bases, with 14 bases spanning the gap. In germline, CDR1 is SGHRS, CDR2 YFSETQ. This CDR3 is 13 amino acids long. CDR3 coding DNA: TGCGCCAGCGTCGTACAGGGAGGAGATACGCAGTATTTT. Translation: CASVVQGGDTQYF.

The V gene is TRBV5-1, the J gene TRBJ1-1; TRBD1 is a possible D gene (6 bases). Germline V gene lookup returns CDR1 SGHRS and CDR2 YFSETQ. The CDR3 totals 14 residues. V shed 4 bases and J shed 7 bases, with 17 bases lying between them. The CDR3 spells CASSTQRGAIEAFF. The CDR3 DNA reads TGCGCCAGCAGCACTCAGCGGGGGGCGATTGAAGCTTTCTTT.